A single sample gave rise to the 18 T cell receptor beta chains below, sequenced in a study of CD8+CD57+ T cells in acquired aplastic anemia. TCR beta VDJ and CDR3 profiles were obtained from a genomic DNA template. TCRdb called the reads again in MiXCR, with one record for every CDR3 protein. The sample lists some 220,000 distinct CDR3 sequences; about 37% were seen once. Material for sequencing was sorted CD4+, CD8+, or CD8+CD57+ T cells (not recorded which) from PBMCs. Every receptor here comes from a human donor in good health, serving as a control.

This clonotype was seen many times. CDR3 loop: CASSLQPGGYEQYF. CDR3 DNA: TGTGCCAGCAGCTTACAACCGGGAGGATACGAGCAGTACTTC. V and J are TRBV11-2 and TRBJ2-7; 7 nucleotides align to TRBD2. Trimming removed 2 bases from V and 4 bases from J; junction bases left unmatched: 5. Per the germline V gene, CDR1 is SGHAT and CDR2 is FQNNGV. The CDR3 spans 14 residues. The entire variable domain, with the rest obtained from reference TRBV11-2 and TRBJ2-7, is as follows: EAGVAQSPRYKIIEKRQSVAFWCNPISGHATLYWYQQILGQGPKLLIQFQNNGVVDDSQLPKDRFSAERLKGVDSTLKIQPAKLEDSAVYLCASSLQPGGYEQYFGPGTRLTVT.

In its sample, this clonotype was seen a few times. V usage is TRBV12-3 or TRBV12-4 and J usage is TRBJ1-1, with D uncertain. V lost 2 bases and J lost 6, with 10 bases in between. The CDR3 has 13 residues. CDR3: CASSLNLIAEAFF. The CDR3 nucleotides are TGTGCCAGCAGTTTAAACCTGATCGCTGAAGCTTTCTTT.

The V call is TRBV7-2, the J call TRBJ1-1; D is perhaps TRBD1 (6 bases). With the DNA end fitting TRBJ1-6 better, the J assignment may be wrong. The CDR3 is 13 residues long. The germline gives CDR1 SGHTA, CDR2 FQGNSA. The CDR3 nucleotides read TGTGCCAGCAGCCAGGGACAACGTTCACCCCTCCACTTT. It specifies CASSQGQRSPLHF.

This clonotype was picked up many times. V usage is TRBV5-1 and J usage is TRBJ1-2; a possible D gene is TRBD1 (5 bases). There are 13 residues in the CDR3. V dropped 4 bases and J dropped 4 bases, with 11 bases sitting between them. Germline V CDR1 and CDR2: SGHRS, YFSETQ. CDR3 bases: TGCGCCAGCAGCATTGGACAAGTCTATGGCTACACCTTC. It translates to CASSIGQVYGYTF.

In its sample, this clonotype was seen many times. This chain links TRBV24-1 with TRBJ1-1, with D possibly matching TRBD1 (6 bases). Germline CDR1 is KGHDR and CDR2 is SFDVKD. Trimming left V 8 bases short and J 4 bases short, with 16 bases between. The CDR3 length is 14 residues. CDR3 in amino acids: CATTPTGGVTEAFF. The CDR3 DNA reads TGTGCCACCACCCCGACCGGGGGCGTCACTGAAGCTTTCTTT.

This clonotype was counted between two and nine times. The V and J genes are TRBV4-1 and TRBJ1-4; 8 bases match TRBD1. From germline, CDR1 is MGHRA and CDR2 YSYEKL. The CDR3 has 18 residues. With V trimmed by 7 bases and J by 4 bases, 17 bases remained unmatched. The CDR3 bases are TGCGCCAGCAACCGAGTTGCCGTAGGACAGGGACTTAATGAAAAACTGTTTTTT. Translating gives CASNRVAVGQGLNEKLFF.

The chain joins TRBV5-1 to TRBJ2-7, with 8 bases identical to TRBD1. Germline V gives CDR1 SGHRS, CDR2 YFSETQ. V was pared by 7 bases and J by 4 bases, with 10 bases of the junction left unmatched. The CDR3 consists of 14 residues. The chain's CDR3 is CASSDRTGPYEQYF. The CDR3 DNA is TGCGCCAGCTCTGACCGGACAGGGCCTTACGAGCAGTACTTC.

A note on this clonotype: One base away lies a much larger clone, so this may be a sequencing read error. V gene TRBV7-2 combines with J gene TRBJ2-7; D remains ambiguous. V was pared by 3 bases and J by 0 bases, with 6 bases between. Germline CDR1 reads SGHTA; CDR2 reads FQGNSA. The CDR3 is made up of 13 amino acids. The DNA of the CDR3 is TGTGCCAGCAGCTTTCAGGACTCCTACGAGCAGTACTTC. Protein: CASSFQDSYEQYF.

Ten or more counts support this clonotype. V usage is TRBV4-1 and J usage is TRBJ1-6; possibly TRBD1 for D (5 bases). Trimming cost V 3 bases and J 7 bases, with 16 bases left between them. The CDR3 contains 16 residues. Per germline, CDR1 MGHRA and CDR2 YSYEKL. The CDR3 DNA reads TGCGCCAGCAGCCATCCCACAGGTGAAGTAAATTCACCCCTCCACTTT. As protein: CASSHPTGEVNSPLHF.

This clonotype was counted at least ten times. The gene calls are TRBV12-3 or TRBV12-4 and TRBJ1-1; D perhaps matches TRBD1 (5 bases). The CDR3 runs to 13 residues. V dropped 5 bases and J dropped 4 bases, with 11 bases sitting between them. The CDR3 loop reads CASSPGLGTEAFF. The DNA of the CDR3 is TGTGCCAGCAGTCCGGGACTTGGCACTGAAGCTTTCTTT.

Points on this clonotype: Being one base from a much bigger clone, this may be a read error. The V and J genes are TRBV5-1 and TRBJ2-1, with D tentatively TRBD2 (5 bases). This CDR3 contains 13 residues. Germline CDR1 reads SGHRS; CDR2 reads YFSETQ. Trimming removed 7 bases at V and 8 bases at J, with 16 bases between. The CDR3 DNA follows: TGCGCCAGCGGCTCGGAGGTAGAGGATGAGCAGTTCTTC. It specifies CASGSEVEDEQFF.

J is TRBJ2-7 and V is TRBV10-3, with D perhaps matching TRBD2 (5 bases). CDR1 is ENHRY and CDR2 is SYGVKD in the germline V gene. The CDR3 totals 14 residues. Trimming took off 6 bases at V and 0 bases at J, with 12 bases between the two ends. For the CDR3, the DNA is TGTGCCATCAGGCCCGGACTTTCCTCCTACGAGCAGTACTTC. It yields the protein CAIRPGLSSYEQYF.

This clonotype was picked up a small number of times. The CDR3 DNA follows: TGTGCCAGCAGCTCCGTGACGGGGTTGGGGACCCAGTACTTC. This codes for CASSSVTGLGTQYF. V is TRBV11-2 and J is TRBJ2-5, with D maybe TRBD2 (5 bases). The CDR3 contains 14 residues. Between the trimmed V and J ends, which lost 4 bases and 7 bases, there was a span of 16 bases. Germline lookup yields CDR1 SGHAT and CDR2 FQNNGV.

Concerning this clonotype itself: This clone may be a read error of a much larger clone one base away. In this CDR3 the conserved last residue, phenylalanine or tryptophan, is missing, so a read error is likely. The chain couples TRBV20-1 to TRBJ2-1; D remains unclear. The CDR3 extends over 14 amino acids. With 0 bases removed from V and 9 bases from J, the gap between germline ends came to 15 bases. Per germline, CDR1 DFQATT and CDR2 SNEGSKA (reference sequence). CDR3 sequence: CSARDRVSSTEQFL. The CDR3 bases are TGCAGTGCTAGAGATCGTGTGTCAAGCACTGAGCAGTTCCTC.

There are many counts of this clonotype. The chain has TRBV7-3 and TRBJ2-3, with 11 bases matching TRBD2. Germline lookup yields CDR1 SGHTA and CDR2 FQGTGA. V lost 0 bases and J lost 5; bases outside the gene matches: 7. The CDR3 length is 17 residues. This CDR3 is CASSLTSGLAVKDTQYF. CDR3 bases: TGTGCCAGCAGCTTAACATCGGGACTAGCGGTAAAAGATACGCAGTATTTT.

This clonotype was seen many times. The chain uses TRBV10-3 and TRBJ1-2; D possibly corresponds to TRBD1 (6 bases). Trimming removed 5 bases at V and 4 bases at J, with 11 bases between. CDR3 length: 13 amino acids. Germline CDR1 is ENHRY and CDR2 is SYGVKD. This CDR3 reads CAISLGGPYGYTF. The CDR3 DNA is TGTGCCATCAGTCTTGGGGGGCCCTATGGCTACACCTTC.

On this clonotype: Because it lacks the conserved phenylalanine or tryptophan at the end, this CDR3 is likely a read error. J is TRBJ2-7 and V is TRBV19; either TRBD1 or TRBD2 may fit D (5 bases each). Germline V lookup: CDR1 LNHDA, CDR2 SQIVND (reference sequence). The length of the CDR3 is 13 residues. Trimming pared 5 bases from V and 0 bases from J, leaving 8 bases between. The CDR3 region is CASSVGASYEQYS. The CDR3 DNA reads TGTGCCAGTAGTGTCGGGGCCTCCTACGAGCAGTACTCC.

In this sample, this clonotype turned up many times. The chain joins TRBV20-1 to TRBJ2-3; 11 nucleotides agree with TRBD1. The germline CDR1 and CDR2 sequences are DFQATT and SNEGSKA (reference sequence). The CDR3 runs to 15 residues. V shed 4 bases and J 4 bases; nucleotides not matched to a gene: 7. The CDR3 nucleotides read TGCAGTGCTAATATCGGACAGGGGGCCGCAGATACGCAGTATTTT. It encodes CSANIGQGAADTQYF.